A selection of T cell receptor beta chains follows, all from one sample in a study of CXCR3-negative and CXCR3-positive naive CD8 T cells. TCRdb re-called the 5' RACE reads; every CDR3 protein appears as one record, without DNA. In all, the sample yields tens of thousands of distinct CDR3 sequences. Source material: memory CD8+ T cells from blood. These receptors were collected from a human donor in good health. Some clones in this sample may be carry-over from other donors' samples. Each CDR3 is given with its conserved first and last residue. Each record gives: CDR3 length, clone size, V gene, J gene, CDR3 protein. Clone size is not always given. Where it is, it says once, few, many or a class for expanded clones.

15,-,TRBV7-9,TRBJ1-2,CASSLGGGYDYGYTF
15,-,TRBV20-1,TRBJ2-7,CSASDDRDLSYEQYF
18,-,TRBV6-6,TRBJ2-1,CASSYPAPDRGASNEQFF
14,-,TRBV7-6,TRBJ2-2,CASSLAAGAGELFF
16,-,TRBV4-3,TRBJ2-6,CASSQDSIGGANVLTF
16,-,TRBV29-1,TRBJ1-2,CSVEERSRGMGYGYTF
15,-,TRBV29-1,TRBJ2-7,CSVAGQGGRASEQYF
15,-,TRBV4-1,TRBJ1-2,CASSLRQDEDYGYTF
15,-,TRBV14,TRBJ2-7,CASSQEGQGTYEQYF
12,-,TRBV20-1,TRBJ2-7,CSAREGGYEQYF
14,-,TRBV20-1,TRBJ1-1,CSARDPEFFTEAFF
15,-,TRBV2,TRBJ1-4,CASSEQVGLNEKLFF
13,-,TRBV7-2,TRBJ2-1,CASSLFGSGEQFF
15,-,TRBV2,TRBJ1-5,CASSGGQEKNQPQHF
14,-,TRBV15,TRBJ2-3,CATSRPGDTDTQYF
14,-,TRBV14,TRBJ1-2,CASSQDPGNYGYTF
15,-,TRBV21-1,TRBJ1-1,CASTLGGTANTEAFF
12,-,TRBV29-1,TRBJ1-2,CSGGSWGYGYTF
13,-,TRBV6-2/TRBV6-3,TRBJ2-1,CASSMTRYNEQFF
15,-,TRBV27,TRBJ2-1,CASSLLAGGSSEQFF
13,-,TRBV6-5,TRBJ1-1,CASSYWGASEAFF
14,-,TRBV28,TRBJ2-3,CASSWTGGADTQYF
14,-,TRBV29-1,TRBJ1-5,CSVVPRGPNQPQHF
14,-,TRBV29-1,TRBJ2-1,CSVERRGSDNEQFF
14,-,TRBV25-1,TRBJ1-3,CASTPSSSGNTIYF
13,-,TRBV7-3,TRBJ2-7,CASSSSPTHEQYF
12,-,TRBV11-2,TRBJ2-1,CASSLNGNEQFF
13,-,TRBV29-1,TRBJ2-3,CSVEDGNTDTQYF
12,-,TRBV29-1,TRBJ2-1,CSPLGSSNEQFF
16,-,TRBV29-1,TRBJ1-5,CSVMHGGLCLSQPQHF
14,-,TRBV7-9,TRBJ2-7,CASSLAPDGYEQYF
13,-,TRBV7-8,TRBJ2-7,CASSPGLLYEQYF
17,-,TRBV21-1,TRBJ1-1,CASSLSVVNKKGTEAFF
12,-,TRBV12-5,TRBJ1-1,CASGLGGFEAFF
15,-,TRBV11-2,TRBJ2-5,CASAEEVMPLETQYF
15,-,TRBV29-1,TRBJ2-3,CSVELAGGHTDTQYF
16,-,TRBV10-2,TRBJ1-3,CASSERTGQAGNTIYF
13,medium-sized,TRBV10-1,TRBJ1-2,CASSENTNYGYTF
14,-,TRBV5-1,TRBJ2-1,CASSTTTSENEQFF
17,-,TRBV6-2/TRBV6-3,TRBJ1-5,CASKSAGEERGYQPQHF
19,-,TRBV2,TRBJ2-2,CASRPGGDRESSNTGELFF